In this sample, the clone carrying this T cell receptor beta chain turned up many times. Its target is not known. Constant-segment primers served in 5'RACE that generated TCR alpha and TCR beta cDNA libraries bearing sample barcodes and UMIs. TCRdb independently ran MiXCR on the 5' RACE reads; one entry per CDR3 protein. This sample carries 140,000 or so distinct CDR3 sequences, roughly 6.3% of them seen once, and the ten largest clones take approximately 2%. These data come from a study of T-cell memory formation after mild COVID-19. Overall study: The TCR clusters were mostly specific to one donor.

Study-wide results and limits: The appearance of some responding clones in pre-infection memory suggested that cross-reactive memory joined.

Germline CDR1 LGHNA, CDR2 YSLEER. The V segment lost 3 bases and the J segment 5 bases; nucleotides outside the gene matches: 13. This CDR3 spans 17 amino acids. The source material was PBMCs or a T cell subset sorted from them (not recorded which). This chain uses TRBV4-3 with TRBJ2-1; 7 bases line up with TRBD1. This clonotype was sampled from an adult woman who had mild COVID-19 (a few samples of this study predate the infection). Cell type and time point are not known. This CDR3 reads CASSQEPGQTMNNEQFF. DNA for the CDR3: TGCGCCAGCAGCCAGGAACCGGGACAGACCATGAACAATGAGCAGTTCTTC.